This T cell receptor (beta chain) emerged from a study of control samples from healthy donors and cancer patients. The table came from immunoSEQ multiplex PCR; TCRdb's copy has only in-frame clones and leaves some out. The table shows about 80,000 clones, with roughly nine tenths occurring only once. Germline CDR1 is SGDLS and CDR2 is YYNGEE. V trimming: 4 bases; J trimming: 0 bases; junction bases outside the gene matches: 6. CDR3 length: 15 amino acids. This receptor was identified in a man aged 45 to 65 in good health. The sequencing input was blood. The chain uses TRBV9 and TRBJ1-2; 7 bases are shared with TRBD1. The CDR3 DNA reads as TGTGCCAGCAGCCCCACCGGGACAGCTAACTATGGCTACACCTTC. Its translation is CASSPTGTANYGYTF.